This TCR beta chain came from a study of T cells in localized non-small cell lung cancer. General study points: Since sequencing was restricted to only one region of the tumor, intratumor heterogeneity remains a possibility. Longer overall survival was seen with higher T cell density measured in blood. Among the top 100 tumor clones, a median around 62 appeared in adjacent lung.

Assay used: immunoSEQ multiplex PCR; TCRdb lists only in-frame clones, some missing. The table records 15,000 to 20,000 clones, more than 85% of them present only once. This clone was found once. Antigen specificity is unknown. The CDR3 is made up of 11 amino acids. Looked up from germline, CDR1 is MDHEN and CDR2 is SYDVKM. The ends were cut back, 5 bases at V and 3 bases at J, with 4 bases in the middle. This sequence was found in a male donor aged 60 or over with stage II squamous cell lung carcinoma. The sample in question was peripheral blood, obtained before any cancer treatment. The chain recombines TRBV28 with TRBJ1-2; D is ambiguous. In DNA form, the CDR3 reads TGTGCCAGCAGTGAAGACTATGGCTACACCTTC. Amino acid sequence: CASSEDYGYTF.